This T cell receptor beta chain was sequenced during a study of regulatory T cells in long-lasting Graves disease. Notes on the study in general: Persistent Graves' disease cases displayed lower TCR diversity than newly diagnosed ones.

J lost 5 bases, V lost 4 bases, and 6 bases had no gene match. Germline loops: CDR1 MNHEY, CDR2 SVGAGI. The CDR3 extends over 14 amino acids. CDR3 regions were amplified by Arm-PCR using iRepertoire HTBI primers to build TCR beta libraries. TCRdb analysed the multiplex PCR reads with MiXCR anew, one entry per CDR3 protein. The sample holds almost 350,000 distinct CDR3 sequences, around a fifth seen once. Time point reported: persistent/refractory GD, antithyroid drugs over 5 years with positive TRAb. The TCR library was prepared using RNA isolated from PBMCs. Ten or more counts support this clonotype. Its antigen remains unknown.

The clonotype was recovered from a female donor with Graves disease. V and J are TRBV6-5 and TRBJ2-7; 9 bases are shared with TRBD1. The specimen comprised peripheral blood mononuclear cells (PBMCs), sampled when the disease was refractory, from a patient treated with antithyroid drugs. The CDR3: CASSSGTGIDEQYF. The DNA of the CDR3 is TGTGCCAGCAGTTCCGGGACAGGGATTGACGAGCAGTACTTC.